The text below deals with one TCR beta chain. The antigen is unknown. The data belong to a study of cytomegalovirus exposure and HLA in healthy donors. Looking at the study overall: The platform used for the approximately 130 validation repertoires matched that of the roughly 670 first-cohort repertoires, a later analysis reported.

The length of the CDR3 is 17 residues. Unmatched junction bases numbered 9, after V lost 7 bases and J lost 0 bases. Germline CDR1 SGHTA, CDR2 FQGTGA. General study results and limits: While the bulk of TCR sequences proved rare, some public TCRs turned up in many donors. The investigators catalogued 180 or so TCR beta chains as cytomegalovirus-associated. It was confirmed in vitro that a few of the CMV-associated chains were specific for CMV antigens.

Libraries were prepared by immunoSEQ multiplex PCR; TCRdb keeps only in-frame clonotypes and omits some of them. The table lists roughly 56,000 clones, roughly 89% of them singletons. This chain joins TRBV7-3 and TRBJ2-7, with 13 bases fitting TRBD2. Sequencing was done on a sample of PBMCs. The sequence was obtained from a woman in her late teens or twenties in good health and CMV-seronegative. Here the CDR3 reads CASTRTSGRGCSYEQYF. The CDR3 DNA reads TGTGCCAGCACCAGGACTAGCGGGAGAGGGTGCTCCTACGAGCAGTACTTC.